Described below is a single TCR beta chain sequence and its context. Original analysis: For nucleated cells, counts were estimated from reference gene primer amplification. Clones were read by immunoSEQ multiplex PCR, and TCRdb kept only the in-frame ones, dropping some. The DNA was the basis for D and trimming; V, J and clone size are from that table. The sample consists of about 150,000 clones, just over 85% of them appearing once. This entry comes from a study of blood T cell repertoires in COVID-19. V was clipped by 7 bases and J by 0 bases, with 10 bases between them. CDR3 length equals 14 residues. The germline V gene has CDR1 SGHTA and CDR2 FQGTGA.

The chain uses TRBV7-3 and TRBJ2-1; D is unresolved. The TCR sequence derives from a man aged 70 or older with acute or convalescent COVID-19. The specimen was peripheral blood. The CDR3 sequence is CASKRVPSYNEQFF. In nucleotides, the CDR3 is TGTGCCAGCAAACGCGTACCCTCCTACAATGAGCAGTTCTTC.